A selection of T cell receptor beta chains follows, all from one sample in a study of human T cells and chemical hapten exposure. TCRdb re-derived calls from the RACE reads in MiXCR, one entry per CDR3 protein. The sample lists roughly 100,000 distinct CDR3 sequences, roughly 10% seen once, with about 3% in the top ten. The sample here was whole blood, taken in connection with sensitization to the hapten diphenylcyclopropenone (DPC). These TCRs come from a woman in her sixties with alopecia areata. Some clones in this sample may be carry-over from other donors' samples. The CDR3 runs from the conserved cysteine through the conserved F or W.

v_call	j_call	cdr3_aa
TRBV12-3/TRBV12-4	TRBJ2-2	CASRSYRGTGELFF
TRBV2	TRBJ2-2	CASSARTGDTGELFF
TRBV5-1	TRBJ1-3	CASSLQERSGNTIYF
TRBV7-3	TRBJ2-2	CASSQTSTGELFF
TRBV5-5	TRBJ2-2	CASSLSQGAGELFF
TRBV3-1	TRBJ2-2	CASSASNTGELFF
TRBV5-4	TRBJ2-7	CASRPTPTYEQYF
TRBV10-2	TRBJ2-2	CASSGSGKDGELFF
TRBV27	TRBJ2-1	CASSLQGYNEQFF
TRBV20-1	TRBJ1-2	CSASMGGGGNGYTF
TRBV29-1	TRBJ2-1	CSVAIRTSPYEQFF
TRBV20-1	TRBJ2-3	CSAFKASGTDTQYF